Listed below are T cell receptor beta chains from one sample, sequenced in a study of identical twins. TCRdb re-analysed the 5' RACE reads in MiXCR, keeping a single row per CDR3 protein. Among some 1,600,000 distinct CDR3 sequences listed, 32% were seen once. Sequenced material: cord blood. The receptor source for this set is a newborn girl in good health. CDR3s include the opening cysteine and the closing phenylalanine or tryptophan. Each record gives: D gene, clone size, CDR3 length, V gene, J gene, CDR3 DNA, CDR3 protein. A D gene is named only where the DNA matches it firmly. Expanded clones are given a class, and other clones once, few, many or no size at all.

D: TRBD1
size: -
length: 16
V: TRBV5-6
J: TRBJ2-1
DNA: TGTGCCAGCAGCTTGTGGCAGGGGGTCTCCTACAATGAGCAGTTCTTC
CDR3: CASSLWQGVSYNEQFF

D: -
size: few
length: 14
V: TRBV20-1
J: TRBJ2-3
DNA: TGCAGTGCTAGAGAGCCGGGACTCACAGATACGCAGTATTTT
CDR3: CSAREPGLTDTQYF

D: TRBD2
size: -
length: 14
V: TRBV6-1
J: TRBJ2-1
DNA: TGTGCCAGCAGGAAGGGGACTAGGGCCAATGAGCAGTTCTTC
CDR3: CASRKGTRANEQFF

D: -
size: many
length: 9
V: TRBV5-1
J: TRBJ2-7
DNA: TGCGCCAGCATCGCCGAGCAGTACTTC
CDR3: CASIAEQYF

D: TRBD2
size: -
length: 14
V: TRBV20-1
J: TRBJ2-3
DNA: TGCAGTGCCACGGGGGGTTGGGGCACAGATACGCAGTATTTT
CDR3: CSATGGWGTDTQYF

D: -
size: few
length: 16
V: TRBV5-1
J: TRBJ2-3
DNA: TGCGCCAGCAGCCCGATCCTACTACTAGAAGCAGATACGCAGTATTTT
CDR3: CASSPILLLEADTQYF

D: TRBD2
size: -
length: 17
V: TRBV4-1
J: TRBJ2-1
DNA: TGCGCCAGCAGCCATATACTAGCGGGAGTCCCCTACAATGAGCAGTTCTTC
CDR3: CASSHILAGVPYNEQFF

D: -
size: -
length: 15
V: TRBV7-2
J: TRBJ2-5
DNA: TGTGCCAGCAGCTTAATAGGGGTCCGCAGCAGTGAGCAGTACTTC
CDR3: CASSLIGVRSSEQYF

D: -
size: few
length: 14
V: TRBV12-3/TRBV12-4
J: TRBJ2-3
DNA: TGTGCCAGCAGGCAGGGCGGGACCACAGATACGCAGTATTTT
CDR3: CASRQGGTTDTQYF

D: TRBD1
size: -
length: 18
V: TRBV3-1
J: TRBJ1-1
DNA: TGTGCCAGCAGACCTAGCCCGGGACAGGGAGGAATGAACACTGAAGCTTTCTTT
CDR3: CASRPSPGQGGMNTEAFF

D: -
size: -
length: 16
V: TRBV7-2
J: TRBJ2-5
DNA: TGTGCCAGCAGCTTATATATCCTTACAGGGAAAGAGACCCAGTACTTC
CDR3: CASSLYILTGKETQYF

D: -
size: -
length: 16
V: TRBV27
J: TRBJ2-3
DNA: TGTGCCAGCAGTTTAGGAGGGAGGCCCGTCCCAAGTACGCAGTATTTT
CDR3: CASSLGGRPVPSTQYF

D: -
size: few
length: 14
V: TRBV29-1
J: TRBJ2-3
DNA: TGCAGCACCGCGGGGCAGGGGAGCACAGATACGCAGTATTTT
CDR3: CSTAGQGSTDTQYF

D: -
size: -
length: 15
V: TRBV28
J: TRBJ2-3
DNA: TGTGCCAGCAGTTTATCACGGGGACACACAGATACGCAGTATTTT
CDR3: CASSLSRGHTDTQYF

D: TRBD2
size: -
length: 24
V: TRBV28
J: TRBJ2-1
DNA: TGTGCCAGCAGTTTATACTTAGGGGAACAGGTCCACATCAGCGGGATCGGCTCCTACAATGAGCAGTTCTTC
CDR3: CASSLYLGEQVHISGIGSYNEQFF

D: -
size: -
length: 15
V: TRBV6-6
J: TRBJ2-6
DNA: TGTGCCAGCAGCCAAAAGCCCTCTGGGGCCGACGTCCTGACTTTC
CDR3: CASSQKPSGADVLTF

D: TRBD2
size: -
length: 16
V: TRBV2
J: TRBJ2-3
DNA: TGTGCCAGCGAATCGGGAGTAGCGGGAGAAGGGGGTACGCAGTATTTT
CDR3: CASESGVAGEGGTQYF

D: -
size: -
length: 14
V: TRBV2
J: TRBJ1-6
DNA: TGTGCCAGCAGAGTTACAGGGTACAATTCACCCCTCCACTTT
CDR3: CASRVTGYNSPLHF

D: TRBD1
size: few
length: 13
V: TRBV10-3
J: TRBJ2-1
DNA: TGTGCCATCAGTGGACAGGGGCACAATGAGCAGTTCTTC
CDR3: CAISGQGHNEQFF

D: TRBD2
size: -
length: 15
V: TRBV20-1
J: TRBJ2-1
DNA: TGCAGTGCTAGCGCCGGGACTAGCGGTAACTACGAGCAGTTCTTC
CDR3: CSASAGTSGNYEQFF

D: -
size: -
length: 13
V: TRBV6-9
J: TRBJ1-5
DNA: TGTGCCAGGGACGGATTTAGCAATCAGCCCCAGCATTTT
CDR3: CARDGFSNQPQHF

D: -
size: -
length: 13
V: TRBV24-1
J: TRBJ2-7
DNA: TGTGCCACCAGTGACTCCGGACAGTACGAGCAGTACTTC
CDR3: CATSDSGQYEQYF

D: TRBD2
size: few
length: 14
V: TRBV9
J: TRBJ2-1
DNA: TGTGCCAGCAGCGTCAGCGGGAGAAGACATGAGCAGTTCTTC
CDR3: CASSVSGRRHEQFF

D: TRBD2
size: -
length: 16
V: TRBV3-1
J: TRBJ2-5
DNA: TGTGCCAGCAGCCAAGACGGGGGACTACCCCAAGAGACCCAGTACTTC
CDR3: CASSQDGGLPQETQYF

D: -
size: -
length: 13
V: TRBV28
J: TRBJ1-2
DNA: TGTGCCAGCAGTCGACAGCGTAACTATGGCTACACCTTC
CDR3: CASSRQRNYGYTF

D: TRBD1
size: -
length: 13
V: TRBV7-9
J: TRBJ2-7
DNA: TGTGCCAGCCAGGGGGCGAGCTCCTACGAGCAGTACTTC
CDR3: CASQGASSYEQYF

D: TRBD1
size: -
length: 16
V: TRBV9
J: TRBJ2-1
DNA: TGTGCCAGCAGCGTAGAGGGGACAGGGAACTACAATGAGCAGTTCTTC
CDR3: CASSVEGTGNYNEQFF

D: -
size: -
length: 15
V: TRBV5-1
J: TRBJ2-1
DNA: TGCGCCAGCAGCTTATTGGCCGGGCCGAGGAATGAGCAGTTCTTC
CDR3: CASSLLAGPRNEQFF

D: -
size: few
length: 15
V: TRBV6-6
J: TRBJ2-1
DNA: TGTGCCAGCAGTTACGGTGACAGTCTCTACAATGAGCAGTTCTTC
CDR3: CASSYGDSLYNEQFF

D: -
size: -
length: 13
V: TRBV20-1
J: TRBJ1-6
DNA: TGCAGTGCCACGGGGGGCTATAATTCACCCCTCCACTTT
CDR3: CSATGGYNSPLHF

D: TRBD1
size: many
length: 14
V: TRBV29-1
J: TRBJ2-3
DNA: TGCAGCGTTGAAACAGGGGGCGGGATAGATACGCAGTATTTT
CDR3: CSVETGGGIDTQYF

D: TRBD2
size: few
length: 18
V: TRBV19
J: TRBJ2-1
DNA: TGTGCCAGTAGTATTGTGGACGGGGGACTAGCGGGAGGCAATGAGCAGTTCTTC
CDR3: CASSIVDGGLAGGNEQFF

D: TRBD1
size: few
length: 17
V: TRBV28
J: TRBJ1-6
DNA: TGTGCCAGCACCACACAGCTCCGGGACAGCTATAATTCACCCCTCCACTTT
CDR3: CASTTQLRDSYNSPLHF

D: -
size: -
length: 11
V: TRBV11-2
J: TRBJ2-3
DNA: TGTGCCAGCAGCTTTCGAGATATGCAGTATTTT
CDR3: CASSFRDMQYF

D: TRBD2
size: few
length: 15
V: TRBV25-1
J: TRBJ2-7
DNA: TGTGCCAGCAGTGGGCGGGAGGGCCTTCGTAAAGAGCAGTACTTC
CDR3: CASSGREGLRKEQYF

D: TRBD1
size: few
length: 17
V: TRBV27
J: TRBJ2-7
DNA: TGTGCCAGCAGTTCCCGGACAGGGAAAGTATTGTCCTACGAGCAGTACTTC
CDR3: CASSSRTGKVLSYEQYF

D: -
size: -
length: 9
V: TRBV19
J: TRBJ1-1
DNA: TGTGCCAGCAGGGAGGAAGCTTTCTTT
CDR3: CASREEAFF

D: -
size: few
length: 13
V: TRBV3-1
J: TRBJ1-2
DNA: TGTGCCAGCAGCCAAGTGGGGGTAGGTGGCTACACCTTC
CDR3: CASSQVGVGGYTF

D: -
size: few
length: 17
V: TRBV20-1
J: TRBJ2-4
DNA: TGCAGTGCTAGCCCCTCCACTGTATTTCTAGCCAAAAACATTCAGTACTTC
CDR3: CSASPSTVFLAKNIQYF

D: TRBD1
size: -
length: 15
V: TRBV7-9
J: TRBJ1-4
DNA: TGTGCCAGCAGCCAAGCCGGGACAGGGTGGGAAAAACTGTTTTTT
CDR3: CASSQAGTGWEKLFF

D: -
size: many
length: 17
V: TRBV5-1
J: TRBJ2-7
DNA: TGCGCCAGCAGCCTTTGGACCCGACACCTGCTAACCTACGAGCAGTACTTC
CDR3: CASSLWTRHLLTYEQYF

D: -
size: -
length: 17
V: TRBV4-2
J: TRBJ2-1
DNA: TGTGCCAGCAGCCAAGAAAAGTTTCTCCAGGGACGCCTTGAGCAGTTCTTC
CDR3: CASSQEKFLQGRLEQFF

D: -
size: -
length: 12
V: TRBV3-1
J: TRBJ2-4
DNA: TGTGCCAGCAGCCAAGATATGAGGGGCATGTACTTC
CDR3: CASSQDMRGMYF

D: -
size: once
length: 16
V: TRBV15
J: TRBJ2-4
DNA: TGTGCCACCAGCAGAAATCTAAGGGTTGGGAAAAACATTCAGTACTTC
CDR3: CATSRNLRVGKNIQYF

D: -
size: -
length: 13
V: TRBV12-5
J: TRBJ2-1
DNA: TGTGCTAGTGGTTTGGAGTTCCGCGGGACCCAGTTCTTC
CDR3: CASGLEFRGTQFF

D: -
size: -
length: 11
V: TRBV10-2
J: TRBJ1-2
DNA: TGCGCCAGCAGTGCGGGGCCTGGCTACACCTTC
CDR3: CASSAGPGYTF

D: -
size: -
length: 14
V: TRBV25-1
J: TRBJ2-3
DNA: TGTGTCAGCAGGTCCAAGGACGGCACAGATACGCAGTATTTT
CDR3: CVSRSKDGTDTQYF

D: TRBD2
size: -
length: 14
V: TRBV3-1
J: TRBJ2-5
DNA: TGTGCCAGCAGCCTGACTAGCTCTGGAGAGACCCAGTACTTC
CDR3: CASSLTSSGETQYF

D: -
size: few
length: 13
V: TRBV7-6
J: TRBJ1-1
DNA: TGTGCCAGCAGCCCTCACAGGGCCACTGAAGCTTTCTTT
CDR3: CASSPHRATEAFF

D: -
size: -
length: 15
V: TRBV10-3
J: TRBJ2-7
DNA: TGTGCCATCAGTGAGGGTGGCGGTCATTCCTACGAGCAGTACTTC
CDR3: CAISEGGGHSYEQYF

D: -
size: many
length: 11
V: TRBV29-1
J: TRBJ2-7
DNA: TGCAGCGTTCTGTTGGCCTACGAGCAGTACTTC
CDR3: CSVLLAYEQYF

D: -
size: -
length: 13
V: TRBV11-2
J: TRBJ1-2
DNA: TGTGCCAGCAGCAAGGCAGCTAACTATGGCTACACCTTC
CDR3: CASSKAANYGYTF

D: TRBD1
size: many
length: 16
V: TRBV6-5
J: TRBJ1-2
DNA: TGTGCCAGCAGTTACCCGACAGGGGCGCCCTACTATGGCTACACCTTC
CDR3: CASSYPTGAPYYGYTF

D: TRBD2
size: -
length: 17
V: TRBV7-9
J: TRBJ2-3
DNA: TGTGCCAGCAGCGTGAGACCCCTAGCGGTTAGCACAGATACGCAGTATTTT
CDR3: CASSVRPLAVSTDTQYF

D: -
size: -
length: 15
V: TRBV7-6
J: TRBJ1-3
DNA: TGTGCCAGCAGCTTAAACCGGGGCTCTGGAAACACCATATATTTT
CDR3: CASSLNRGSGNTIYF